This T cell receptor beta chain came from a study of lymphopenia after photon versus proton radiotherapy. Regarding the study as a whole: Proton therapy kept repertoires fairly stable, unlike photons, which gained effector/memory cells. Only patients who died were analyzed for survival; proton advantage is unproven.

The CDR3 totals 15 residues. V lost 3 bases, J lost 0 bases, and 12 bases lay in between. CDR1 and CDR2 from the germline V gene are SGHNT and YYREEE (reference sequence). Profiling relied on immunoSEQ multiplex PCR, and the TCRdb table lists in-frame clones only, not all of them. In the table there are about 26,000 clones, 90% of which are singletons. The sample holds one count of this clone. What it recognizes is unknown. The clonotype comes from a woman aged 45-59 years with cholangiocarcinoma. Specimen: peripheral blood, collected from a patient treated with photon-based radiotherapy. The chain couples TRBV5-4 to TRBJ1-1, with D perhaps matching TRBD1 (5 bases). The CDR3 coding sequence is TGTGCCAGCAGCTGGGACCGATATATGAACACTGAAGCTTTCTTT. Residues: CASSWDRYMNTEAFF.